What follows are 9 T cell receptor beta chains derived from one specimen sequenced in a study of shared clonotypes between healthy human individuals. Profiling relied on immunoSEQ multiplex PCR, and the TCRdb table lists in-frame clones only, not all of them. The repertoire includes around 1.6 million clones, under 99% of them detected once, and about 0.42% sits in the top ten. The sample comprised naive CD4+ T cells sorted from blood. As to subset: CD45RA+ positively selected. The receptors were sampled from a man aged 25-45 years in good health.

Regarding this clone: Other DNA sequences of this sample code for an identical CDR3. The chain links TRBV5-1 to TRBJ2-7, with 9 bases matching TRBD1. The CDR3 runs to 15 residues. Germline-derived CDR1 and CDR2 are SGHRS and YFSETQ. Trimming took 0 bases from V and 3 from J; bases not matched to a gene: 4. The chain's CDR3 is CASSLGGQGFYEQYF. CDR3 sequence (DNA): TGCGCCAGCAGCTTGGGGGGACAGGGATTCTACGAGCAGTACTTC.

The chain couples TRBV7-3 to TRBJ2-2, with D uncertain. Trimming left V 6 bases short and J 1 base short, with 12 bases between. Germline assignment: CDR1 SGHTA and CDR2 FQGTGA. The CDR3 is 15 amino acids. CDR3 DNA sequence: TGTGCCAGCAGACCCCAACACGAGAACACCGGGGAGCTGTTTTTT. It codes for CASRPQHENTGELFF.

This sequence joins TRBV9 and TRBJ1-1; D not certain. CDR1 is SGDLS, CDR2 YYNGEE, per germline. CDR3 length: 16 residues. The ends were cut back, 5 bases at V and 0 bases at J, with 17 bases in the middle. The CDR3 coding sequence is TGTGCCAGCAGTTCTGGAGCAGGACTGATGAACACTGAAGCTTTCTTT. Translated: CASSSGAGLMNTEAFF.

This clone occurred once. The rearrangement uses TRBV11-2 and TRBJ2-5, with 7 bases fitting TRBD1. Germline values: CDR1 SGHAT, CDR2 FQNNGV. The CDR3 totals 13 residues. The V segment lost 5 bases and the J segment 4 bases; nucleotides outside the gene matches: 4. In nucleotides, the CDR3 is TGTGCCAGCAGCACAGGGGCAGGAGAGACCCAGTACTTC. Translated: CASSTGAGETQYF. Based on the CDR3 plus reference TRBV11-2 and TRBJ2-5, the full variable domain is EAGVAQSPRYKIIEKRQSVAFWCNPISGHATLYWYQQILGQGPKLLIQFQNNGVVDDSQLPKDRFSAERLKGVDSTLKIQPAKLEDSAVYLCASSTGAGETQYFGPGTRLLVL.

This clone appeared once. The chain combines TRBV28 with TRBJ2-3, with 9 positions matching TRBD1. Germline-derived CDR1 and CDR2 are MDHEN and SYDVKM. The CDR3 contains 17 residues. V was clipped by 2 bases and J by 2 bases; unmatched bases: 8. CDR3 residues: CASSLRVGTGNTDTQYF. The CDR3 coding sequence is TGTGCCAGCAGTTTAAGAGTCGGGACAGGGAACACAGATACGCAGTATTTT.

The chain links TRBV13 to TRBJ2-7; a possible D gene is TRBD1 (7 bases). V dropped 3 bases and J dropped 4 bases, with 10 bases sitting between them. The germline V gene has CDR1 PRHDT and CDR2 FYEKMQ (reference sequence). CDR3 length equals 13 residues. CDR3 DNA sequence: TGTGCCAGCAGCTTGACAGGGAGGTACGAGCAGTACTTC. This sequence encodes CASSLTGRYEQYF. Full variable domain (outside the CDR3, taken from reference TRBV13 and TRBJ2-7): AAGVIQSPRHLIKEKRETATLKCYPIPRHDTVYWYQQGPGQDPQFLISFYEKMQSDKGSIPDRFSAQQFSDYHSELNMSSLELGDSALYFCASSLTGRYEQYFGPGTRLTVT.

This chain's CDR3 is CASSSTSGAYNEQFF. DNA of the CDR3: TGTGCCAGCAGTTCGACTAGCGGAGCCTACAATGAGCAGTTCTTC. The rearrangement uses TRBV27 and TRBJ2-1, with 9 bases that match TRBD2. Trimming at V came to 4 bases and at J to 2 bases, leaving 3 bases not matched to a gene. CDR3 length equals 15 residues. Germline lookup yields CDR1 MNHEY and CDR2 SMNVEV (reference sequence).

As concerns this clone: Other DNA sequences of this sample code for an identical CDR3. The V gene is TRBV29-1, the J gene TRBJ2-7; unclear D gene. This CDR3 spans 11 amino acids. CDR1 is SQVTM, CDR2 ANQGSEA, per germline. The DNA for the CDR3 is TGCTCGGTTGGGTATTCCTACGAGCAGTACTTC. It is translated as CSVGYSYEQYF.

CDR3 loop: CAISNTGDYGYTF. The CDR3 DNA reads TGTGCCATCAGTAATACAGGGGACTATGGCTACACCTTC. The genes are TRBV10-3 and TRBJ1-2; 7 bases are shared with TRBD1. Germline assignment: CDR1 ENHRY and CDR2 SYGVKD. CDR3 length: 13 amino acids. The junction had 3 bases not matched to a gene; V was cut back by 5 bases and J by 3 bases.